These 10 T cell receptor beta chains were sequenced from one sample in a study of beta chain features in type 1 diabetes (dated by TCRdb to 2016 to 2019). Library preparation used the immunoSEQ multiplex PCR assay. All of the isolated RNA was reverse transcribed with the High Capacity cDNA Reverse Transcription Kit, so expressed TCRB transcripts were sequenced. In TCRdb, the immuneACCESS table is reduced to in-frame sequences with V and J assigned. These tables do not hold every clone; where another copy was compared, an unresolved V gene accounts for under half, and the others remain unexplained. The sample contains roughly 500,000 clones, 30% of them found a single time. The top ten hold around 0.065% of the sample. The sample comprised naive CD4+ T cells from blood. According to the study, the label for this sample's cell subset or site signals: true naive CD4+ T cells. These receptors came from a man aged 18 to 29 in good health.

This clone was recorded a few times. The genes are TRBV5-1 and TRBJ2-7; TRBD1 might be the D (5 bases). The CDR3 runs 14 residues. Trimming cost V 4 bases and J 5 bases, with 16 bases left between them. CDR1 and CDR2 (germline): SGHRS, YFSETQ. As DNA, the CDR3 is TGCGCCAGCAGCCAGATAAACCAGGGCAACGAGCAGTACTTC. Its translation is CASSQINQGNEQYF.

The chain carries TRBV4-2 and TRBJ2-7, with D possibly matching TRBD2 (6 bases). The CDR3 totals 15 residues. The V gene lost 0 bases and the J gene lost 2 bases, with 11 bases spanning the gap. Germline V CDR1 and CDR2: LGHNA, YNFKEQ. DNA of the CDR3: TGTGCCAGCAGCCAAGAAGGTAGCGGCCCCTACGAGCAGTACTTC. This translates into CASSQEGSGPYEQYF.

CDR3: CSVLDRTNTEAFF. The DNA of the CDR3 is TGCAGCGTTTTGGACAGGACGAACACTGAAGCTTTCTTT. The J gene is TRBJ1-1, the V gene TRBV29-1; 7 nucleotides align to TRBD1. V shed 5 bases, J shed 1 base, and the junction held 4 bases outside the gene matches. CDR3 length: 13 amino acids. Germline loops: CDR1 SQVTM, CDR2 ANQGSEA.

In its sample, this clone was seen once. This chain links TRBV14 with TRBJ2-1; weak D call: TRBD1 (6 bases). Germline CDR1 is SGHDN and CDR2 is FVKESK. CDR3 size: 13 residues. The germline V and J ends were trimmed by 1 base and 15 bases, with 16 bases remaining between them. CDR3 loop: CASSQGPTTGRFF. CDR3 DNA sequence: TGTGCCAGCAGCCAAGGCCCTACGACAGGACGGTTCTTC.

The CDR3 loop is CATEPDYNEQFF. The CDR3 bases are TGTGCCACCGAACCAGACTACAATGAGCAGTTCTTC. The chain couples TRBV18 to TRBJ2-1; D gene unclear. The CDR3 is 12 residues long. Germline values: CDR1 KGHSH, CDR2 LQKENI. V lost 10 bases, J lost 3 bases, and 10 bases lay in between.

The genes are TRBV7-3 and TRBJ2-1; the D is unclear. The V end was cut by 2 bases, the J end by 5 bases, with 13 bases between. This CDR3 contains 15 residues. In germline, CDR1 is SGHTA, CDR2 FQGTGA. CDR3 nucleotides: TGTGCCAGCAGCTTAGGGCAGGACCTCAACAATGAGCAGTTCTTC. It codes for CASSLGQDLNNEQFF.

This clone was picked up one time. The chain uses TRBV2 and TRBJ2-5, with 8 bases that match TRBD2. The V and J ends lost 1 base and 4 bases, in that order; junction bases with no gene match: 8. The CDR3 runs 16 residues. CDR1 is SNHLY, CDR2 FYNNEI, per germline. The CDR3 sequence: CASSEGVGRATETQYF. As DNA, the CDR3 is TGTGCCAGCAGTGAAGGTGTCGGGAGGGCCACAGAGACCCAGTACTTC. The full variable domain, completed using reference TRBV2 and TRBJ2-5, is EPEVTQTPSHQVTQMGQEVILRCVPISNHLYFYWYRQILGQKVEFLVSFYNNEISEKSEIFDDQFSVERPDGSNFTLKIRSTKLEDSAMYFCASSEGVGRATETQYFGPGTRLLVL.

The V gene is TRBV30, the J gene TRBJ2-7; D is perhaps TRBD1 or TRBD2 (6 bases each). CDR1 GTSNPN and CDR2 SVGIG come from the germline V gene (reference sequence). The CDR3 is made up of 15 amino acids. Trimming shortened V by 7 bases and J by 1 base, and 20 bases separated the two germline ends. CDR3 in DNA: TGTGCCTCCTCCCGCGGAGGGGGTTTATCCTACGAGCAGTACTTC. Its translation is CASSRGGGLSYEQYF.

The CDR3 DNA reads as TGTGCCAGCAGCTTAGAATTAGGCTATGGCTACACCTTC. Protein product: CASSLELGYGYTF. The chain has TRBV7-2 and TRBJ1-2; unclear D gene. The CDR3 runs to 13 residues. Germline V lookup: CDR1 SGHTA, CDR2 FQGNSA. The germline V and J ends were trimmed by 1 base and 4 bases, with 7 bases remaining between them. Based on the CDR3 plus reference TRBV7-2 and TRBJ1-2, the full variable domain is GAGVSQSPSNKVTEKGKDVELRCDPISGHTALYWYRQSLGQGLEFLIYFQGNSAPDKSGLPSDRFSAERTGGSVSTLTIQRTQQEDSAVYLCASSLELGYGYTFGSGTRLTVV.

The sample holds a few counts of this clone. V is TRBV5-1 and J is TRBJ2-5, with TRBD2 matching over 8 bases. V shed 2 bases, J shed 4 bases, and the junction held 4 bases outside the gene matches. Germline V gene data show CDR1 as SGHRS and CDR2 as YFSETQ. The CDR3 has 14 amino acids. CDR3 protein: CASSFFSGRETQYF. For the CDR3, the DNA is TGCGCCAGCAGCTTCTTCAGCGGGAGAGAGACCCAGTACTTC.